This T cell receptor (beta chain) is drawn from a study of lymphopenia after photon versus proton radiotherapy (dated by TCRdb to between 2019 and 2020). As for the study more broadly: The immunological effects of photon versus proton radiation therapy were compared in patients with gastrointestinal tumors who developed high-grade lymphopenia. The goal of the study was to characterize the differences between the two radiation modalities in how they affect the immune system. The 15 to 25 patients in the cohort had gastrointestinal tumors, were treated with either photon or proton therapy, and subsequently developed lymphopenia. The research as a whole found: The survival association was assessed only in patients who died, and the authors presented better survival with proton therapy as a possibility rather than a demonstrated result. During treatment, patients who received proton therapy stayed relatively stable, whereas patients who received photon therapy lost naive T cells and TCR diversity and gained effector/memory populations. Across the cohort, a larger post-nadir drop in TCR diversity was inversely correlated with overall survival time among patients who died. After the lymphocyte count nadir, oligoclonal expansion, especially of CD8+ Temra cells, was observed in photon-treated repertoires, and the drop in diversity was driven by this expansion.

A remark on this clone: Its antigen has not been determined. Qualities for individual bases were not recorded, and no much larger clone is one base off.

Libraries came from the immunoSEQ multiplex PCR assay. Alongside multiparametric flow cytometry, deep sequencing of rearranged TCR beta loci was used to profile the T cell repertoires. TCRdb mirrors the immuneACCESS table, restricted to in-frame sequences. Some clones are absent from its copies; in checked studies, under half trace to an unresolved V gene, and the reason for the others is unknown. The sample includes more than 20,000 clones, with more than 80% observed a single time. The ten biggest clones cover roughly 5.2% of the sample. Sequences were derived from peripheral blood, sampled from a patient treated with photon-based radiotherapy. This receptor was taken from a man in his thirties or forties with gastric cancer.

The CDR3 in this case is CASAPLTGTLNEQYF. The DNA sequence is TGTGCCAGCGCACCCCTTACAGGGACCTTAAACGAGCAGTACTTC. The rearranged segments are TRBV2 and TRBJ2-7; TRBD1 is a possible D gene, resting on 6 matching bases. V sheds 8 bases and J sheds 5 bases, leaving 22 bases between their ends. CDR1 and CDR2 are read off the germline V gene as SNHLY and FYNNEI. Its CDR3 holds 15 amino acids, cysteine through phenylalanine. Just the 45-base CDR3 DNA is kept, in frame starting at base 1. Beyond the CDR3, the reference TRBV2 and TRBJ2-7 genes provide the residues; the full variable domain reads: EPEVTQTPSHQVTQMGQEVILRCVPISNHLYFYWYRQILGQKVEFLVSFYNNEISEKSEIFDDQFSVERPDGSNFTLKIRSTKLEDSAMYFCASAPLTGTLNEQYFGPGTRLTVT.